This T cell receptor beta chain was retrieved from a study of T cell responses to AZD1222 COVID-19 vaccine. Overall study results and limits: Only six or seven AZD1222 recipients were seropositive at baseline. Only after the peak T cell response were repertoires sampled. Unmutated variant regions are reportedly targeted by nearly half of spike-specific TCRs. Spike-specific TCR breadth and depth went up after people got two AZD1222 doses.

Measured with immunoSEQ multiplex PCR; TCRdb has only the in-frame clones, and not every one. The sample yields under 45,000 clones, over 70% seen once. About this clone: What it binds is unknown.

V lost 3 bases, J lost 8 bases, and 6 bases stayed unmatched. This CDR3 spans 13 amino acids. The germline V gene has CDR1 WSHSY and CDR2 SAAADI. This receptor was obtained from an adult who received the AZD1222 COVID-19 vaccine. The sample in question was peripheral blood, obtained 28 days after the second AZD1222 dose. The chain couples TRBV10-2 to TRBJ2-7, with 8 bases lining up with TRBD1. The CDR3 DNA is TGCGCCAGCAGTGACTCGGGACAGGTTAAGCAGTACTTC. Translated: CASSDSGQVKQYF.